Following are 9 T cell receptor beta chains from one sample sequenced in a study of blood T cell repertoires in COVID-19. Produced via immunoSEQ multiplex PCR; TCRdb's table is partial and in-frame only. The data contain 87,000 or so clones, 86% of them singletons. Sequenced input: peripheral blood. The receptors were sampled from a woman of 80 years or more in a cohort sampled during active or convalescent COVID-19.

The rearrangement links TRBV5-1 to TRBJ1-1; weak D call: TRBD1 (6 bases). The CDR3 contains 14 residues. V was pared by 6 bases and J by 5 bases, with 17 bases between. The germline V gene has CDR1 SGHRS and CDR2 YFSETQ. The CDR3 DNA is TGCGCCAGCACCCTGACAGGACGGGGAACTGAAGCTTTCTTT. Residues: CASTLTGRGTEAFF.

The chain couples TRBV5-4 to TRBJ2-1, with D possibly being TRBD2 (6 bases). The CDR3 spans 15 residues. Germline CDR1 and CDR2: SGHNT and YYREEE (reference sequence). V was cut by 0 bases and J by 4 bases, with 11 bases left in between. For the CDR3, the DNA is TGTGCCAGCAGCTTGGTCGCTAGCGCTTACAATGAGCAGTTCTTC. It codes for CASSLVASAYNEQFF.

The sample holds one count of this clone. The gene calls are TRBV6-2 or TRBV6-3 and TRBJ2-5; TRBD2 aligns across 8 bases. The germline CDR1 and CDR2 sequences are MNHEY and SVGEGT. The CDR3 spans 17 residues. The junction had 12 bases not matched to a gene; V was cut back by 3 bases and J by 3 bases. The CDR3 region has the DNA TGTGCCAGCAGTTATCCTCTGGGGAGCGGGAGAGAAGAGACCCAGTACTTC. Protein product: CASSYPLGSGREETQYF.

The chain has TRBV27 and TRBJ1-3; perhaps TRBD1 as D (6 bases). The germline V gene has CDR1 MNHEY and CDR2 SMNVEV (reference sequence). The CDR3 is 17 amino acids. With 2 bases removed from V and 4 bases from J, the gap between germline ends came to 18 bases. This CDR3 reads CASSLIPPGDPGNTIYF. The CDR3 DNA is TGTGCCAGCAGTTTAATCCCCCCAGGGGACCCCGGAAACACCATATATTTT.

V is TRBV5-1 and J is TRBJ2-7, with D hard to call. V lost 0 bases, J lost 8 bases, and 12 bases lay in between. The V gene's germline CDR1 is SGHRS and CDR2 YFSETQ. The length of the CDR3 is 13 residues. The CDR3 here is CASSLETLHQQYF. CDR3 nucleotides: TGCGCCAGCAGCTTGGAGACACTTCATCAGCAGTACTTC.

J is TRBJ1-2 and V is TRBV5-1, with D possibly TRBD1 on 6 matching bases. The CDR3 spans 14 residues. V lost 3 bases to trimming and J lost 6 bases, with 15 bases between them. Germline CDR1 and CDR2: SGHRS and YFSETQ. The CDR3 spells CASSSFLQGHGYTF. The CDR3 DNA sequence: TGCGCCAGCAGCTCCTTTCTACAGGGTCATGGCTACACCTTC.

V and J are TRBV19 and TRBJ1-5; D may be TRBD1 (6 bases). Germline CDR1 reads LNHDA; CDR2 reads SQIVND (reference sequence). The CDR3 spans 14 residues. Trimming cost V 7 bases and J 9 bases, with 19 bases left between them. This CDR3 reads CASTQDSLGWPQHF. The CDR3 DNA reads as TGTGCCAGTACCCAGGACAGCCTGGGTTGGCCCCAGCATTTT. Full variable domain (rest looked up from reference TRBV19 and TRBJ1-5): DGGITQSPKYLFRKEGQNVTLSCEQNLNHDAMYWYRQDPGQGLRLIYYSQIVNDFQKGDIAEGYSVSREKKESFPLTVTSAQKNPTAFYLCASTQDSLGWPQHFGDGTRLSIL.

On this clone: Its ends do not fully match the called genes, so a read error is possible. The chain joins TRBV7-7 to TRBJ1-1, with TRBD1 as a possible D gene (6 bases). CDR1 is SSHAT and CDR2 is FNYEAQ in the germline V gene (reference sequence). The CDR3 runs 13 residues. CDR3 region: CASSYRVGTEAFF. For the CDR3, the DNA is TGTGCTAGCAGCTACAGGGTGGGCACTGAAGCTTTCTTT.

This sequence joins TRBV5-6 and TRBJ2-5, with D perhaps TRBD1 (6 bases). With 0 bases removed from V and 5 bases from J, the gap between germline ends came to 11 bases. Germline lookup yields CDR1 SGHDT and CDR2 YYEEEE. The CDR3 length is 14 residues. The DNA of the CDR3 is TGTGCCAGCAGCTTGGGACAGGTGGGGGAGACCCAGTACTTC. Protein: CASSLGQVGETQYF.